The source of this TCR beta chain is a study of T cells in Graves' hyperthyroidism and ophthalmopathy. Study-wide background: Peripheral blood was obtained at initial diagnosis, preceding any treatment.

A few counts support this clonotype. Germline V gives CDR1 SGHTA, CDR2 FQGNSA. The CDR3 has 13 residues. The ends were cut back, 7 bases at V and 6 bases at J, with 13 bases in the middle. Across 18 months, stable Graves' hyperthyroidism was marked by no progression to ophthalmopathy. Pregnant or lactating patients were excluded, as were those with uncontrolled infection or other autoimmune disease. Amplification yielded TCR beta CDR3 regions, with RNA transcripts as the source. First-round RT-PCR with HTBI primers amplified the TCR CDR3 region. MiXCR was run by TCRdb on the multiplex PCR reads, yielding one entry per CDR3 protein. The sample gives 600,000 to 750,000 distinct CDR3 sequences, 17% of which show up once; about 16% is in the top ten.

The sample consisted of blood. The gene calls are TRBV7-2 and TRBJ2-1; tentatively, D is TRBD1 (5 bases). This clonotype was sampled from a man in his fifties or sixties with Graves' hyperthyroidism. DNA of the CDR3: TGTGCCAGCACCCTACAGGTTGGCAATGAGCAGTTCTTC. Amino acid sequence: CASTLQVGNEQFF.